The T cell receptor (beta chain) under discussion was sequenced for a study of blood T cells in healthy people across ages. Regarding the study as a whole: Unsorted PBMC material precluded a definitive naive versus antigen-experienced comparison. The study found more naive CD4+ cells and higher diversity in long-lived than aged donors.

A note on this clonotype: The antigen is unknown.

A second 7 to 11 cycle PCR used barcoded and J-beta primers. Unique molecular identifiers of 12 random nucleotides labeled each cDNA. TCRdb recomputed calls from the 5' RACE reads with MiXCR, one row per CDR3 protein. The data hold 540,000 or so distinct CDR3 sequences, with more than 45% observed a single time. Trimming left V 6 bases short and J 6 bases short, with 15 bases between. The length of the CDR3 is 14 residues. Each of the donors had ten milliliters of peripheral blood drawn into EDTA-treated Vacutainer tubes. The source is a man aged 80 or over in good health. Sequencing was done on a sample of blood. The chain links TRBV12-3 or TRBV12-4 to TRBJ2-1; D might be TRBD1 or TRBD2, each matching 5 bases. The chain's CDR3 is CASRSGVGVNEQFF. CDR3 DNA sequence: TGTGCCAGCAGGTCCGGGGTGGGGGTCAATGAGCAGTTCTTC.